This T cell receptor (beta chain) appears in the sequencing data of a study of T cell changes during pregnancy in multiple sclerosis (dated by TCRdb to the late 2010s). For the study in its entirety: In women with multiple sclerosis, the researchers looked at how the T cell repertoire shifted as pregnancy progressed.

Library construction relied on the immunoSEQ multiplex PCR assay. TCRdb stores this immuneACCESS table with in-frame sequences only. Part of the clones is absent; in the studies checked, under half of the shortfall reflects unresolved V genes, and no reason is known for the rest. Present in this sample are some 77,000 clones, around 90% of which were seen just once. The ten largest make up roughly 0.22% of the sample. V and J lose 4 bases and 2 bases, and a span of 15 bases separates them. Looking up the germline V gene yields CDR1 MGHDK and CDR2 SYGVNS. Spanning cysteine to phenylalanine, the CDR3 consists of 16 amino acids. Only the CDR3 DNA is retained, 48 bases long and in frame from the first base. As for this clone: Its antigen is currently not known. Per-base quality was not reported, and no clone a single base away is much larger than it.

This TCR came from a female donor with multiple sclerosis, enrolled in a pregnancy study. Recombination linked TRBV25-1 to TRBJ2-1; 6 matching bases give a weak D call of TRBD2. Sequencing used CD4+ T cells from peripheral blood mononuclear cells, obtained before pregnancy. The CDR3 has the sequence CASSAPVGGTYNEQFF. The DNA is TGTGCCAGCAGTGCCCCCGTCGGGGGAACCTACAATGAGCAGTTCTTC.